Below are 32 T cell receptor beta chains sequenced from a single sample in a study of early T cells in non-severe SARS-CoV-2 infection. TCRdb itself ran the 5' RACE reads through MiXCR, one entry per CDR3 protein. The sample comprises 55,000 to 70,000 distinct CDR3 sequences, 12% of which are singletons, and about 1.7% rests with the top ten. The sequencing sample was made of whole blood. The receptors stem from an adult who was a healthcare worker with PCR-confirmed SARS-CoV-2 infection or an uninfected control (not recorded which).

This clonotype was seen many times. The J gene is TRBJ2-5, the V gene TRBV10-2, with TRBD2 matching over 12 bases. The junction had 4 bases not matched to a gene; V was cut back by 2 bases and J by 3 bases. The CDR3 totals 16 residues. From germline, CDR1 is WSHSY and CDR2 SAAADI. The CDR3 loop is CASSEATSGGKETQYF. The CDR3 region has the DNA TGCGCCAGCAGTGAGGCGACTAGCGGGGGAAAAGAGACCCAGTACTTC.

The rearrangement links TRBV5-4 to TRBJ1-1, with D perhaps matching TRBD1 (6 bases). CDR1 and CDR2 (germline): SGHNT, YYREEE (reference sequence). The CDR3 runs 14 residues. Trimming shortened V by 3 bases and J by 3 bases, and 12 bases separated the two germline ends. The CDR3 loop reads CASSSMDRHTEAFF. The CDR3 region has the DNA TGTGCCAGCAGCTCGATGGACAGACACACTGAAGCTTTCTTT.

This clonotype was counted at least ten times. The chain is built from TRBV6-6 and TRBJ1-2, with a weak D call TRBD1 (5 bases). Germline loops: CDR1 MNHNY, CDR2 SVGAGI (reference sequence). The germline V and J ends were trimmed by 2 bases and 4 bases, with 8 bases remaining between them. The CDR3 totals 13 residues. The CDR3 nucleotides read TGTGCCAGCAGTTACCTAGACAGCTATGGCTACACCTTC. Encoded protein: CASSYLDSYGYTF.

A few counts support this clonotype. The chain recombines TRBV20-1 with TRBJ2-7; a possible D gene is TRBD1 (6 bases). The CDR3 length is 13 residues. Germline lookup yields CDR1 DFQATT and CDR2 SNEGSKA (reference sequence). With 3 bases removed from V and 2 bases from J, the gap between germline ends came to 11 bases. DNA for the CDR3: TGCAGTGCTAGGGGGGCAGTGACCTACGAGCAGTACTTC. This gives the protein CSARGAVTYEQYF.

This clonotype was observed many times. This chain connects TRBV5-5 to TRBJ2-1, with 7 nucleotides matching TRBD1. The CDR3 loop spans 15 amino acids. Germline CDR1 is SGHKS and CDR2 is YYEKEE (reference sequence). With V trimmed by 6 bases and J by 1 base, 7 bases remained unmatched. The CDR3 loop reads CASIGTEASYNEQFF. The CDR3 region has the DNA TGTGCCAGCATCGGGACAGAGGCTTCCTACAATGAGCAGTTCTTC. The full variable domain, its missing parts supplied by reference TRBV5-5 and TRBJ2-1, is DAGVTQSPTHLIKTRGQQVTLRCSPISGHKSVSWYQQVLGQGPQFIFQYYEKEERGRGNFPDRFSARQFPNYSSELNVNALLLGDSALYLCASIGTEASYNEQFFGPGTRLTVL.

This clonotype showed up just a few times. The gene calls are TRBV5-5 and TRBJ1-4; TRBD1 matches at 7 bases. The germline V gene has CDR1 SGHKS and CDR2 YYEKEE (reference sequence). The junction had 12 bases not matched to a gene; V was cut back by 4 bases and J by 12 bases. This CDR3 is 14 amino acids long. The CDR3 DNA sequence: TGTGCCAGCAGCCCCCGGGCAGGGGGGATCGAACTGTTTTTT. It yields the protein CASSPRAGGIELFF.

This clonotype was counted a few times. J is TRBJ1-1 and V is TRBV12-3 or TRBV12-4; D gene unclear. The CDR3 is 12 amino acids. V lost 4 bases, J lost 7 bases, and 10 bases lay in between. The CDR3 loop is CASSSLQLEAFF. CDR3 nucleotide sequence: TGTGCCAGCAGTTCGCTACAGCTTGAAGCTTTCTTT.

This clonotype occurred many times. The V and J genes are TRBV6-1 and TRBJ2-7, with unresolved D. CDR1 MNHNS and CDR2 SASEGT come from the germline V gene. V lost 1 base to trimming and J lost 0 bases, with 7 bases between them. The CDR3 contains 14 residues. The CDR3 nucleotides read TGTGCCAGCAGTGAAGAGGGCACCTCCTACGAGCAGTACTTC. This sequence encodes CASSEEGTSYEQYF.

The chain recombines TRBV5-1 with TRBJ2-5; TRBD2 matches 10 bases. This CDR3 comprises 15 residues. Germline V gene lookup returns CDR1 SGHRS and CDR2 YFSETQ. Losses at the gene ends were 2 bases for V and 0 bases for J; bases not matched to a gene: 1. CDR3 amino acids: CASSLAGGHQETQYF. The CDR3 nucleotides read TGCGCCAGCAGCTTAGCGGGGGGGCACCAAGAGACCCAGTACTTC. Supplemented by reference TRBV5-1 and TRBJ2-5, the full variable domain reads KAGVTQTPRYLIKTRGQQVTLSCSPISGHRSVSWYQQTPGQGLQFLFEYFSETQRNKGNFPGRFSGRQFSNSRSEMNVSTLELGDSALYLCASSLAGGHQETQYFGPGTRLLVL.

This clonotype was found many times. The chain has TRBV11-2 and TRBJ2-3; the D gene is possibly TRBD2 (6 bases). With 5 bases removed from V and 6 bases from J, the gap between germline ends came to 27 bases. The CDR3 is made up of 18 amino acids. In germline, CDR1 is SGHAT, CDR2 FQNNGV. CDR3 residues: CASSTQHAGSHYTDTQYF. For the CDR3, the DNA is TGTGCCAGCAGCACCCAACACGCGGGGTCGCATTACACCGATACGCAGTATTTT.

This clonotype was counted a few times. This rearrangement joins TRBV7-9 to TRBJ1-6, with TRBD1 matching 10 bases. The CDR3 length is 15 residues. Trimming took 10 bases from V and 7 from J; bases not matched to a gene: 10. Germline lookup yields CDR1 SEHNR and CDR2 FQNEAQ (reference sequence). CDR3 sequence (DNA): TGTGCCACACCTAACGGGACAGGGGAGAATTCACCCCTCCACTTT. Its protein is CATPNGTGENSPLHF. Full variable domain (remainder filled in from reference TRBV7-9 and TRBJ1-6): DTGVSQNPRHKITKRGQNVTFRCDPISEHNRLYWYRQTLGQGPEFLTYFQNEAQLEKSRLLSDRFSAERPKGSFSTLEIQRTEQGDSAMYLCATPNGTGENSPLHFGNGTRLTVT.

V and J are TRBV9 and TRBJ2-1, with TRBD2 matching 12 bases. J was trimmed by 9 bases and V by 0 bases; bases with no gene match: 7. The CDR3 is made up of 16 amino acids. Germline lookup yields CDR1 SGDLS and CDR2 YYNGEE. The CDR3 DNA reads as TGTGCCAGCAGCGTAGGAACTAGCGGGGGGAACAGTGAGCAGTTCTTC. Protein product: CASSVGTSGGNSEQFF.

This clonotype occurred many times. The genes are TRBV4-3 and TRBJ2-1, with 11 bases that match TRBD1. Germline lookup yields CDR1 LGHNA and CDR2 YSLEER. CDR3 length: 18 amino acids. V trimming: 0 bases; J trimming: 5 bases; junction bases outside the gene matches: 9. CDR3 bases: TGCGCCAGCAGCCAAGATTCGGGGACAGGGGGTTTCAACAATGAGCAGTTCTTC. Translating it yields CASSQDSGTGGFNNEQFF.

For the CDR3, the DNA is TGTGCCAGCAGGTTCGGGGGCTATCAAGAGACCCAGTACTTC. Translating gives CASRFGGYQETQYF. The gene calls are TRBV7-2 and TRBJ2-5; possibly TRBD1 or TRBD2 for D (6 bases each). CDR1 and CDR2 (germline): SGHTA, FQGNSA. Trimming cost V 6 bases and J 2 bases, with 13 bases left between them. CDR3 length: 14 amino acids.

This clonotype appeared a few times. V is TRBV10-3 and J is TRBJ2-6; D is uncertain. This CDR3 spans 14 amino acids. Germline lookup yields CDR1 ENHRY and CDR2 SYGVKD. The ends were cut back, 3 bases at V and 2 bases at J, with 5 bases in the middle. The CDR3 DNA sequence: TGTGCCATCAGTGACTCCGCTGGGGCCAACGTCCTGACTTTC. Translating it yields CAISDSAGANVLTF.

The V and J genes are TRBV5-1 and TRBJ2-3; 7 bases match TRBD2. Germline-derived CDR1 and CDR2 are SGHRS and YFSETQ. V was clipped by 1 base and J by 2 bases; unmatched bases: 10. The CDR3 runs 17 residues. The CDR3 reads CASSLLTSHANTDTQYF. CDR3 bases: TGCGCCAGCAGCTTGCTGACTAGCCACGCGAACACAGATACGCAGTATTTT.

This clonotype was seen ten or more times. CDR3 region: CSGDGPNTEAFF. Here the CDR3 DNA reads TGCAGCGGTGACGGACCGAACACTGAAGCTTTCTTT. This sequence joins TRBV29-1 and TRBJ1-1; D not resolved. The CDR3 is made up of 12 amino acids. Germline CDR1 and CDR2: SQVTM and ANQGSEA. The V and J ends lost 7 bases and 1 base respectively, with 10 bases between them.

This clonotype was seen many times. The gene calls are TRBV18 and TRBJ1-4; D uncertain. CDR1 is KGHSH and CDR2 is LQKENI in the germline V gene. V was shortened by 2 bases and J by 4 bases, with 5 bases between the two germline ends. The CDR3 contains 13 residues. The DNA of the CDR3 is TGTGCCAGCTCACCAGGGGATAATGAAAAACTGTTTTTT. It translates to CASSPGDNEKLFF.

This clonotype has a single count. This chain links TRBV5-4 with TRBJ2-2; 10 bases are a match to TRBD1. The germline V gene encodes CDR1 SGHNT and CDR2 YYREEE (reference sequence). The CDR3 length is 16 residues. Trimming cost V 5 bases and J 5 bases; bases outside gene matches: 9. In DNA, the CDR3 is TGTGCCAGCAGTCCCCGGGACAGGGGCAGAACCGGGGAGCTGTTTTTT. Translation gives CASSPRDRGRTGELFF. The variable domain in full, completed from reference TRBV5-4 and TRBJ2-2, reads ETGVTQSPTHLIKTRGQQVTLRCSSQSGHNTVSWYQQALGQGPQFIFQYYREEENGRGNFPPRFSGLQFPNYSSELNVNALELDDSALYLCASSPRDRGRTGELFFGEGSRLTVL.

This clonotype has a count of ten or more. The rearrangement uses TRBV7-2 and TRBJ2-1; D is ambiguous. Germline V gene data show CDR1 as SGHTA and CDR2 as FQGNSA. The CDR3 spans 13 residues. V was pared by 1 base and J by 5 bases, with 6 bases between. The CDR3: CASSLVFHNEQFF. CDR3 nucleotide sequence: TGTGCCAGCAGCTTAGTATTCCACAATGAGCAGTTCTTC. The full variable domain, in which reference TRBV7-2 and TRBJ2-1 provide the parts outside the CDR3, is GAGVSQSPSNKVTEKGKDVELRCDPISGHTALYWYRQSLGQGLEFLIYFQGNSAPDKSGLPSDRFSAERTGGSVSTLTIQRTQQEDSAVYLCASSLVFHNEQFFGPGTRLTVL.

The V gene is TRBV30, the J gene TRBJ1-1; TRBD1 agrees at 7 bases. The V gene's germline CDR1 is GTSNPN and CDR2 SVGIG (reference sequence). The ends lost 4 bases at V and 1 base at J; junction bases unmatched: 3. This CDR3 region has 13 residues. The DNA of the CDR3 is TGTGCCTGGAAGCACAGGGGGAACACTGAAGCTTTCTTT. Translation: CAWKHRGNTEAFF.

The genes are TRBV2 and TRBJ1-1; D is unclear. Trimming stripped 3 bases from V and 0 bases from J, with 17 bases between. The CDR3 runs 17 residues. Germline CDR1 SNHLY, CDR2 FYNNEI. The chain's CDR3 is CASSDVRQASVNTEAFF. CDR3 sequence (DNA): TGTGCCAGCAGTGATGTTCGGCAAGCGTCCGTGAACACTGAAGCTTTCTTT.

This clonotype was detected ten times or more. V and J are TRBV7-3 and TRBJ1-1; D not certain. The CDR3 is 16 residues long. V gave up 2 bases and J gave up 0 bases, with 13 bases separating them. Germline assignment: CDR1 SGHTA and CDR2 FQGTGA. The CDR3 DNA reads as TGTGCCAGCAGCTTACTTGGGCCACCGATGAACACTGAAGCTTTCTTT. This translates into CASSLLGPPMNTEAFF.

The chain is built from TRBV30 and TRBJ2-1, with 7 bases identical to TRBD1. This CDR3 is built from 15 residues. Germline trimming cut 6 bases from V and 5 bases from J; bases unmatched to any gene: 13. CDR1 GTSNPN and CDR2 SVGIG come from the germline V gene (reference sequence). As DNA, the CDR3 is TGTGCCTGTCTCTTTTACTCGACAGGGAACAATGAGCAGTTCTTC. This codes for CACLFYSTGNNEQFF.

This clonotype was seen repeatedly, ten times or more. The genes are TRBV5-1 and TRBJ1-2, with TRBD1 matching over 8 bases. The CDR3 runs to 13 residues. Germline V gene data show CDR1 as SGHRS and CDR2 as YFSETQ. The junction had 5 bases not matched to a gene; V was cut back by 6 bases and J by 4 bases. CDR3 sequence (DNA): TGCGCCAGCACCGCACAGGGGGGCTATGGCTACACCTTC. Its translation is CASTAQGGYGYTF.

This clonotype was found a few times. The rearrangement links TRBV12-3 or TRBV12-4 to TRBJ2-3; D is unresolved. V gave up 5 bases and J gave up 1 base, with 16 bases separating them. The CDR3 contains 16 residues. CDR3 DNA sequence: TGTGCCAGCAGTCCTCACCAGAAAAGTGGCACAGATACGCAGTATTTT. Amino acid sequence: CASSPHQKSGTDTQYF.

In this sample, this clonotype turned up many times. J is TRBJ1-2 and V is TRBV2, with TRBD1 matching 12 bases. The CDR3 runs to 18 residues. V trimming: 0 bases; J trimming: 4 bases; junction bases outside the gene matches: 9. Germline V lookup: CDR1 SNHLY, CDR2 FYNNEI. CDR3 DNA sequence: TGTGCCAGCAGTGAAGCGCAAGGGACAGGGGGCGGGAGCTATGGCTACACCTTC. Amino acids: CASSEAQGTGGGSYGYTF.

The chain combines TRBV5-4 with TRBJ2-1, with D unclear. Trimming removed 1 base from V and 0 bases from J, with 11 bases in between. CDR3 size: 16 residues. Looked up from germline, CDR1 is SGHNT and CDR2 is YYREEE (reference sequence). The CDR3 sequence: CASSLPATHSYNEQFF. CDR3 coding DNA: TGTGCCAGCAGCTTGCCAGCTACTCACTCCTACAATGAGCAGTTCTTC.

The rearrangement links TRBV7-9 to TRBJ2-3; 8 positions agree with TRBD2. Trimming cost V 2 bases and J 2 bases; bases outside gene matches: 3. CDR3 size: 15 residues. The germline V gene encodes CDR1 SEHNR and CDR2 FQNEAQ (reference sequence). The CDR3 DNA reads TGTGCCAGCAGCTTAAAACTAGCGGTCACAGATACGCAGTATTTT. This translates into CASSLKLAVTDTQYF.

This clonotype was counted only a few times. The rearrangement joins TRBV10-1 to TRBJ2-3; TRBD2 is a possible D gene (6 bases). V gave up 2 bases and J gave up 2 bases, with 11 bases separating them. This CDR3 contains 15 residues. Germline V gene data show CDR1 as WNHNN and CDR2 as SYGVQD (reference sequence). Written as DNA, the CDR3 is TGCGCCAGCAGTGAGCTGGAGGGGCACACAGATACGCAGTATTTT. Translated: CASSELEGHTDTQYF.

This clonotype has just a few counts. The chain joins TRBV6-6 to TRBJ1-1, with 7 bases aligning to TRBD1. In germline, CDR1 is MNHNY, CDR2 SVGAGI (reference sequence). The CDR3 extends over 17 amino acids. J gave up 0 bases and V 5 bases, and 12 bases lay outside the gene matches. This CDR3 reads CASSVFGTAYMNTEAFF. CDR3 DNA sequence: TGTGCCAGCAGTGTTTTCGGGACAGCATATATGAACACTGAAGCTTTCTTT.

There are many counts of this clonotype. The rearrangement uses TRBV11-3 and TRBJ2-2; D gene uncertain. The CDR3 runs 12 residues. CDR1 and CDR2 from the germline V gene are SGHNT and YENEEA. V gave up 6 bases and J gave up 3 bases, with 5 bases separating them. The DNA for the CDR3 is TGTGCCAGCAGGGGCGACACCGGGGAGCTGTTTTTT. This encodes CASRGDTGELFF.